Here is one TCR beta chain with its context. There is no known antigen for this receptor. Per-base qualities were not stored, and no clone one base away is much larger. The immunoSEQ Assay, a bias-controlled multiplex PCR, was used to amplify TCRbeta CDR3 regions from genomic DNA. The study's own analysis went as follows. Within the assay, amplification of reference gene primers was used to estimate how many nucleated cells each sample contained. To quantify the absolute abundance of each unique TCRbeta CDR3 rearrangement, sequence reads were collapsed and filtered. For each sample, productive Simpson clonality was calculated by taking the square root of Simpson's diversity index across productive rearrangements. What TCRdb holds here is the immuneACCESS table cut down to in-frame rearrangements. Part of the clones is not present; checked against another copy, under half of the missing clones reflect an unresolved V gene, and the others are unexplained. V and J calls and clone size are those listed in that table; D and trimming were worked out from the DNA. The sample contains 14,000 to 15,000 clones, around 92% of them found a single time. 6.5% to 8% of the sample rests with the top ten.

The entry originates in a study of blood T cell repertoires in COVID-19 (TCRdb year 2020). Looking at the study overall: Samples from collaborators originated in the United States, Italy and Spain and spanned both the acute and convalescent phases of COVID-19. A de-identified subject ID, COVID-19 status, age in years and sex were almost always included in the sample metadata. The repertoires were released in a freely available public database intended as a resource for research on the immune response to SARS-CoV-2. Deeply sampled blood TCRbeta repertoires from subjects exposed to, actively infected with, or recovered from COVID-19 were included in the dataset. Samples were obtained from the ongoing ImmuneRACE study (first 160 participants) and from 1,254 subjects provided by 6 global collaborators. The prospective study material was composed of cDNA or gDNA derived from T cells, B-cell-depleted T cells, or PBMCs. Where available, HLA class I and class II types were taken from metadata supplied by the sample provider and were not determined by assay-based typing.

Overall study results and their limits: How much clinical and demographic metadata was included differed by source and by participant, and the metadata was provided uncurated.

From the cysteine through the phenylalanine, the CDR3 covers 14 amino acids. The entry retains the CDR3 DNA only, 42 bases that are in frame from base 1. Based on the germline V gene (reference sequence), the CDR1 and CDR2 sequences are SEHNR and FQNEAQ. V lost 5 bases and J lost 2 bases; the stretch between them is 13 bases long. The collaborating institutions used their own protocols to collect whole blood in K2EDTA tubes. For TCRbeta analysis, collaborators shipped samples as frozen whole blood, isolated PBMCs, or DNA extracted from either of those sample types. The specimen sequenced was peripheral blood. The V and J segments used are TRBV7-9 and TRBJ2-7; a weak D assignment points to TRBD1 (6 bases agree). The sequence was obtained from a human donor with active COVID-19. The donor label of this sample is uncertain. The nucleotides are TGTGCCAGCAGCCCGACAGGTTGGCCCTACGAGCAGTACTTC. Its translation is CASSPTGWPYEQYF.